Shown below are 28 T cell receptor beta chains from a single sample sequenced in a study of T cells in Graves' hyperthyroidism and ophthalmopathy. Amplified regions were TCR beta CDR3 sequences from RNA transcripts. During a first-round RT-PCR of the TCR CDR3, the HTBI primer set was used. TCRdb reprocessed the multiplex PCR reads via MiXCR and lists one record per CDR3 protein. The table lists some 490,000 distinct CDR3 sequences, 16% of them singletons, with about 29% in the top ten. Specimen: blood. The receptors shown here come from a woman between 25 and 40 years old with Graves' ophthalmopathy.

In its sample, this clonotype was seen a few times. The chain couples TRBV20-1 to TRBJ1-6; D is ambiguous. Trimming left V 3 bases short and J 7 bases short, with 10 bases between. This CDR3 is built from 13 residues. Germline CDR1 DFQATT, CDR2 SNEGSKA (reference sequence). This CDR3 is CSARETTNSPLHF. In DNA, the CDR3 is TGCAGTGCTAGGGAGACCACGAATTCACCCCTCCACTTT.

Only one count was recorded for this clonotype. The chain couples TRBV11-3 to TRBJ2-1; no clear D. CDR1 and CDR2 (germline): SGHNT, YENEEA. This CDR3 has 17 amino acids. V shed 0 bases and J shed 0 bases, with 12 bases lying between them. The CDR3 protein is CASSLDHPGSSYNEQFF. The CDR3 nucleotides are TGTGCCAGCAGCTTAGATCATCCGGGTAGCTCCTACAATGAGCAGTTCTTC.

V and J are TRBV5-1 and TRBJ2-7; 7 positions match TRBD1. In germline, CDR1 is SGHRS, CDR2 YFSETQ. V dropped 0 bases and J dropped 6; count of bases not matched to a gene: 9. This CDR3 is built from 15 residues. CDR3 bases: TGCGCCAGCAGCTTGGGACAGGGTTTTATGGGCGAGCAGTACTTC. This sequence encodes CASSLGQGFMGEQYF. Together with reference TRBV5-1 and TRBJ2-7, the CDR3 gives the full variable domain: KAGVTQTPRYLIKTRGQQVTLSCSPISGHRSVSWYQQTPGQGLQFLFEYFSETQRNKGNFPGRFSGRQFSNSRSEMNVSTLELGDSALYLCASSLGQGFMGEQYFGPGTRLTVT.

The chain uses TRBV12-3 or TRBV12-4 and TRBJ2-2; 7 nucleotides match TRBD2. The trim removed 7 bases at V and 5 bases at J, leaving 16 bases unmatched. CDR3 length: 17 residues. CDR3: CASTPSGGSLFTGELFF. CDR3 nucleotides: TGTGCCAGCACCCCCTCGGGCGGGAGCTTGTTTACCGGGGAGCTGTTTTTT.

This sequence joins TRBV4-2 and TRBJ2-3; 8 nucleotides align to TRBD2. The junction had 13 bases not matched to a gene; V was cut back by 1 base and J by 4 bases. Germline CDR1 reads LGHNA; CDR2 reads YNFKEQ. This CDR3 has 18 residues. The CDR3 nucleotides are TGTGCCAGCAGCCAAGCCGGACTAGCAATTATCGGGTCAGATACGCAGTATTTT. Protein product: CASSQAGLAIIGSDTQYF.

CDR3 DNA: TGTGCCAGCAGGAAGCGGGAGGTGGGCTACAATGAGCAGTTCTTC. Translated, it gives CASRKREVGYNEQFF. The genes are TRBV5-8 and TRBJ2-1; 9 nucleotides agree with TRBD2. The CDR3 contains 15 residues. Germline V gene sequence: CDR1 SGHTS, CDR2 YDEGEE. V dropped 5 bases and J dropped 3; count of bases not matched to a gene: 6. Using reference TRBV5-8 and TRBJ2-1 for the parts outside the CDR3, the full variable domain is EAGVTQSPTHLIKTRGQQATLRCSPISGHTSVYWYQQALGLGLQFLLWYDEGEERNRGNFPPRFSGRQFPNYSSELNVNALELEDSALYLCASRKREVGYNEQFFGPGTRLTVL.

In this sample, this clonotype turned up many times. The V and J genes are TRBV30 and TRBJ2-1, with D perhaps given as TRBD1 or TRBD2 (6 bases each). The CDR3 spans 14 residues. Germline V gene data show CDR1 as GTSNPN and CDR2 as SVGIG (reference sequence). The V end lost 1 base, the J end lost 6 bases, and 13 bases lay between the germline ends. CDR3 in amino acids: CAWSARGLANEQFF. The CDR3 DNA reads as TGTGCCTGGAGTGCCCGGGGGCTAGCCAATGAGCAGTTCTTC.

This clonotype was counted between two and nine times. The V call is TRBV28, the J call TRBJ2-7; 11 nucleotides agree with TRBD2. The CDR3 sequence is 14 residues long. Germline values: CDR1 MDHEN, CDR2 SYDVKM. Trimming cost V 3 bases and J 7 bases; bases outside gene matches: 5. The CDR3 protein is CASSFSGRGWEQYF. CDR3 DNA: TGTGCCAGCAGTTTTAGCGGGAGGGGTTGGGAGCAGTACTTC.

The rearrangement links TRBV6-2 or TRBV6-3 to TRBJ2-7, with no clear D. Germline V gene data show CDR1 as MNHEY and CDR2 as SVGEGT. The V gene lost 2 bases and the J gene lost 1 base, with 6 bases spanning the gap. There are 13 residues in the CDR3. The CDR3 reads CASSYGESYEQYF. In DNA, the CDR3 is TGTGCCAGCAGTTACGGGGAATCCTACGAGCAGTACTTC.

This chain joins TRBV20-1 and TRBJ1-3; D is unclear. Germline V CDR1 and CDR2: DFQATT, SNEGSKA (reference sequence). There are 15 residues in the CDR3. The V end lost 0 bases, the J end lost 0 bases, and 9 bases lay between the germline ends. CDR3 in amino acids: CSARDFGSSGNTIYF. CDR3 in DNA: TGCAGTGCTAGAGATTTCGGCAGCTCTGGAAACACCATATATTTT.

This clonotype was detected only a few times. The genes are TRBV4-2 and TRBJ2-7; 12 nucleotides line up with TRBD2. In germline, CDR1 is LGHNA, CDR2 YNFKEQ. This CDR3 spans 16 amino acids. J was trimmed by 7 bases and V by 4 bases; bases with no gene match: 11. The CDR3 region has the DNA TGTGCCAGCAGCCCGTGGCTAGCGGGAGGGCCAGGGGAGCAGTACTTC. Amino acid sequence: CASSPWLAGGPGEQYF.

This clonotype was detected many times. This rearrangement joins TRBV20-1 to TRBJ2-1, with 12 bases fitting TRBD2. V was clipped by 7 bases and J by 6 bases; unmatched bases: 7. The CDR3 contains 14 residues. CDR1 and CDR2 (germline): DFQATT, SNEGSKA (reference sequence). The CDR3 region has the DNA TGCAGTGGGACTAGCGGGATGGGTTTCAATGAGCAGTTCTTC. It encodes CSGTSGMGFNEQFF.

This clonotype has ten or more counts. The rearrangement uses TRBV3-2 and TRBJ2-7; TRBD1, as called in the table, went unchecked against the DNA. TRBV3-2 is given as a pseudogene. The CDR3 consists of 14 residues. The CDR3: CATPCAGPSYEQYF. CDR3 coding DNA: TGTGCCACCCCGTGTGCGGGGCCCTCCTACGAGCAGTACTTC.

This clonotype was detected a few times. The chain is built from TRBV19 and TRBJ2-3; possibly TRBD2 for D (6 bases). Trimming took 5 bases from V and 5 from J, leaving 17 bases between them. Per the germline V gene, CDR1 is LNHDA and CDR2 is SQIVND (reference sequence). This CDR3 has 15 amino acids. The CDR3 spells CASSSWRGSGDTQYF. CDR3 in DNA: TGTGCCAGTAGTTCTTGGAGGGGATCAGGAGATACGCAGTATTTT.

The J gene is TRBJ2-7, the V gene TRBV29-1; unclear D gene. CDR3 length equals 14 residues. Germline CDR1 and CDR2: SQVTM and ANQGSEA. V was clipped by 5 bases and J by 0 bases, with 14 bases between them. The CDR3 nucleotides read TGCAGCGTTATGGACGGAGAGAGCTCCTACGAGCAGTACTTC. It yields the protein CSVMDGESSYEQYF.

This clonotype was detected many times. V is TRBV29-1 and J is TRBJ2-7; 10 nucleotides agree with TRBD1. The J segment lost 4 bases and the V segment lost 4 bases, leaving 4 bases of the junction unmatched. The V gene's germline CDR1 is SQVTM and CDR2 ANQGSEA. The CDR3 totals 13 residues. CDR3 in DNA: TGCAGCGTTGGGCCGGGACAGGGGTACGAGCAGTACTTC. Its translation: CSVGPGQGYEQYF.

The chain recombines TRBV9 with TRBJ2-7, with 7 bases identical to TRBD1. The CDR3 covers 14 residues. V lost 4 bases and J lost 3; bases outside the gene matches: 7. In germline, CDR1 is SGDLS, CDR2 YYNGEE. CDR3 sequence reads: CASSPPDRNYEQYF. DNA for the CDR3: TGTGCCAGCAGCCCCCCGGACAGGAACTACGAGCAGTACTTC.

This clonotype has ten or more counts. The CDR3 coding sequence is TGTGCCAGCATGAAGGATTTGGGGGGGGAGCAGTTCTTC. Protein sequence: CASMKDLGGEQFF. V is TRBV2 and J is TRBJ2-1; TRBD2 matches 7 bases. The CDR3 contains 13 residues. Germline CDR1 reads SNHLY; CDR2 reads FYNNEI. V dropped 7 bases and J dropped 10; count of bases not matched to a gene: 10.

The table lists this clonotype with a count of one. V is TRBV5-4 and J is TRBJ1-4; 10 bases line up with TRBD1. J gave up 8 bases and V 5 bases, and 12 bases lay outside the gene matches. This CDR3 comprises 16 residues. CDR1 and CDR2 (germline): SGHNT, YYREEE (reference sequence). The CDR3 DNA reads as TGTGCCAGCAGTACCGGGACAGGGGTATCCGGCGAAAAACTGTTTTTT. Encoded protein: CASSTGTGVSGEKLFF.

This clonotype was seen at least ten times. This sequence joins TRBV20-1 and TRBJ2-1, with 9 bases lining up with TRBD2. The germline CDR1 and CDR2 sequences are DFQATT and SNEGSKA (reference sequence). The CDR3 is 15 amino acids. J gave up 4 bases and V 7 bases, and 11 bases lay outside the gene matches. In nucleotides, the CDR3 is TGCAGTGTTACGGGACTAGCTGACAGATACAATGAGCAGTTCTTC. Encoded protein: CSVTGLADRYNEQFF.

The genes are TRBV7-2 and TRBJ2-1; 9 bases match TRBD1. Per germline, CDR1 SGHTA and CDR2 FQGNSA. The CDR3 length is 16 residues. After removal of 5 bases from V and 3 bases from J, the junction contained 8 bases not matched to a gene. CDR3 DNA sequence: TGTGCCAGCAGCCCGACCGGGACAGGGCTCTACAATGAGCAGTTCTTC. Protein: CASSPTGTGLYNEQFF.

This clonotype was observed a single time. CDR3 protein: CAWSIRVVTGELFF. CDR3 DNA sequence: TGTGCCTGGAGTATACGGGTAGTGACCGGGGAGCTGTTTTTT. The rearrangement joins TRBV30 to TRBJ2-2; D ambiguous. V was trimmed by 2 bases and J by 5 bases, leaving 12 bases between them. The CDR3 is made up of 14 amino acids. Germline assignment: CDR1 GTSNPN and CDR2 SVGIG (reference sequence).

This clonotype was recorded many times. DNA of the CDR3: TGTGCCAGCAGTGAAGGCCCGGGACTAGTACGGGAGACCCAGTACTTC. Encoded protein: CASSEGPGLVRETQYF. The chain has TRBV2 and TRBJ2-5; 8 bases are shared with TRBD2. J was trimmed by 5 bases and V by 1 base; bases with no gene match: 9. The CDR3 has 16 amino acids. Germline lookup yields CDR1 SNHLY and CDR2 FYNNEI.

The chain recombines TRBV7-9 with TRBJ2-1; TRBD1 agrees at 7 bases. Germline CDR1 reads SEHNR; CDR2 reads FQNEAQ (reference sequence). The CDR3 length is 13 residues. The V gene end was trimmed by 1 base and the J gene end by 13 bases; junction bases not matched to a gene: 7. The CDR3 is CASSLGGTDTQFF. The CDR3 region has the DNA TGTGCCAGCAGCTTAGGGGGGACAGATACTCAGTTCTTC.

Here the CDR3 DNA reads TGCAGTGCTAGGGCGGGACAGAACCGGGAGCTGTTTTTT. Translated, it gives CSARAGQNRELFF. The chain joins TRBV20-1 to TRBJ2-2; tentative D call: TRBD1 (7 bases). This CDR3 is 13 amino acids long. V lost 3 bases and J 9 bases, leaving 14 bases between the germline ends. The germline gives CDR1 DFQATT, CDR2 SNEGSKA (reference sequence).

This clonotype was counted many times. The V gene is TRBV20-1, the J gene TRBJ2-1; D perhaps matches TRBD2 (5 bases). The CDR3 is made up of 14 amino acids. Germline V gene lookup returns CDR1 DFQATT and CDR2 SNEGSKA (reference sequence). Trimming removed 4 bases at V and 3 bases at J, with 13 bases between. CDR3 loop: CSANLQRNYNEQFF. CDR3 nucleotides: TGCAGTGCTAATCTGCAGCGGAACTACAATGAGCAGTTCTTC.

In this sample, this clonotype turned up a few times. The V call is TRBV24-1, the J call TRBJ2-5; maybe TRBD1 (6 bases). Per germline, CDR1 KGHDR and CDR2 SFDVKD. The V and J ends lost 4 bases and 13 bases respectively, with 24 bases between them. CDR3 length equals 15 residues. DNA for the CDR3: TGTGCCACCAGTGACGGACAGACAGCCCGAGGGGTTCCGTACTTC. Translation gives CATSDGQTARGVPYF.

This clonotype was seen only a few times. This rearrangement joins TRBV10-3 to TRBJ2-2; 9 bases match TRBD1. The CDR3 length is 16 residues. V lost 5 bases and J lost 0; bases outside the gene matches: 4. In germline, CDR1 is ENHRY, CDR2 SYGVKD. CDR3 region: CAISTGQGANTGELFF. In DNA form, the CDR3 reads TGTGCCATCAGTACGGGACAGGGAGCGAACACCGGGGAGCTGTTTTTT.